This T cell receptor beta chain was documented in a study of cytomegalovirus exposure and HLA in healthy donors. Study-level background: Early release data held roughly 90 million unique TCRs from HLA-typed donors. Study-wide points: The CMV antigen specificity of a few CMV-associated chains was confirmed through in vitro analysis. Several V segments, TRBV6-2 and TRBV6-3 among them, could not be told apart and were dropped.

Per germline, CDR1 SGDLS and CDR2 YYNGEE. CDR3 length equals 13 residues. V was clipped by 6 bases and J by 2 bases, with 10 bases between them. As regards this clone: Its cognate antigen is unknown.

PCR was performed using 60 Vbeta and 13 Jbeta primers. Sequencing was performed with immunoSEQ multiplex PCR; in TCRdb, only in-frame clones are kept and a portion is missing. Of thousands of clones detected, more than 45% appear once; the ten largest clones hold about 5.6%. This TCR derives from a man aged 25-40 years in good health and CMV-seropositive. V and J are TRBV9 and TRBJ2-3, with D possibly TRBD2 on 5 matching bases. Material for sequencing was PBMCs. The CDR3 sequence: CASTEGFTDTQYF. The DNA for the CDR3 is TGTGCCAGCACCGAGGGCTTCACAGATACGCAGTATTTT.